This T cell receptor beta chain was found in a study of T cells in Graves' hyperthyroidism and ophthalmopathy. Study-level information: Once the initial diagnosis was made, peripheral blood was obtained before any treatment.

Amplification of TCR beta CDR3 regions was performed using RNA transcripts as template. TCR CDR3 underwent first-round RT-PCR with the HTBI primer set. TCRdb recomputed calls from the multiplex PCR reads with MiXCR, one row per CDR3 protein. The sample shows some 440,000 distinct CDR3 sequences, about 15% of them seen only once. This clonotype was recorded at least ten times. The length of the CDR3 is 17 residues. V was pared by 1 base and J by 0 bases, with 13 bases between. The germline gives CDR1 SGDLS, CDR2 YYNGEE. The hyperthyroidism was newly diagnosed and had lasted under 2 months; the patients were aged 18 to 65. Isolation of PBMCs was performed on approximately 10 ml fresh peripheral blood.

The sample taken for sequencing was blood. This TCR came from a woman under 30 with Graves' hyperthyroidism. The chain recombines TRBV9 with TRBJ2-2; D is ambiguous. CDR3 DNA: TGTGCCAGCAGCGTAAGCCTGGGCAGCCCGAACACCGGGGAGCTGTTTTTT. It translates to CASSVSLGSPNTGELFF.